One and the same sample provided the 24 T cell receptor beta chains below, sequenced in a study of cytomegalovirus exposure and HLA in healthy donors. Researchers ran the PCR with 60 Vbeta and 13 Jbeta primers. Method: immunoSEQ multiplex PCR; TCRdb's copy keeps in-frame clones and lacks some. The sample shows 210,000 or so clones, approximately 82% of them seen only once. Sequencing input: PBMCs. These TCRs come from a woman between 50 and 59 years old in good health and CMV-seropositive.

The chain has TRBV5-6 and TRBJ2-7; maybe TRBD2 (6 bases). This CDR3 has 13 residues. Trimming pared 4 bases from V and 3 bases from J, leaving 11 bases between. The germline V gene encodes CDR1 SGHDT and CDR2 YYEEEE. The CDR3 DNA sequence: TGTGCCAGCAGCCACTTGCGGGACTACGAGCAGTACTTC. Its protein product is CASSHLRDYEQYF.

The CDR3 nucleotides are TGTGCCAGCAGTTCCGGCCTCTGGCGGGGGGGTGCAGATACGCAGTATTTT. It codes for CASSSGLWRGGADTQYF. This chain links TRBV27 with TRBJ2-3, with 9 bases aligning to TRBD2. The CDR3 contains 17 residues. V trimming: 4 bases; J trimming: 4 bases; junction bases outside the gene matches: 12. In germline, CDR1 is MNHEY, CDR2 SMNVEV (reference sequence).

In nucleotides, the CDR3 is TGCGCCAGCAGACAGGGTACTACCGGTGAGCAGTTCTTC. The encoded protein is CASRQGTTGEQFF. The chain uses TRBV5-1 and TRBJ2-1; tentatively, D is TRBD1 (6 bases). The V end was cut by 5 bases, the J end by 9 bases, with 15 bases between. There are 13 residues in the CDR3. CDR1 is SGHRS and CDR2 is YFSETQ in the germline V gene.

The chain joins TRBV29-1 to TRBJ2-7; TRBD2 is a possible D gene (6 bases). The CDR3 loop spans 15 amino acids. V lost 4 bases and J 0 bases, leaving 16 bases between the germline ends. Germline V gene sequence: CDR1 SQVTM, CDR2 ANQGSEA. The CDR3 region has the DNA TGCAGCGTTGTTGGGGGGTCAGGGAGCTCCTACGAGCAGTACTTC. This gives the protein CSVVGGSGSSYEQYF.

The V and J genes are TRBV7-9 and TRBJ1-1, with unresolved D. Trimming left V 3 bases short and J 12 bases short, with 20 bases between. Germline V gene lookup returns CDR1 SEHNR and CDR2 FQNEAQ (reference sequence). This CDR3 spans 14 amino acids. CDR3 nucleotide sequence: TGTGCCAGCAGCTTGCCAGAAGGGAGAAGTAGGACTTTCTTT. Its protein product is CASSLPEGRSRTFF.

This chain connects TRBV19 to TRBJ2-7; TRBD1 agrees at 9 bases. The junction had 4 bases not matched to a gene; V was cut back by 3 bases and J by 4 bases. In germline, CDR1 is LNHDA, CDR2 SQIVND (reference sequence). This CDR3 has 14 residues. As DNA, the CDR3 is TGTGCCAGTAGTATTGGGACAGGGCCTTACGAGCAGTACTTC. Its protein is CASSIGTGPYEQYF.

Here the CDR3 reads CASSLMSSYNSPLHF. DNA for the CDR3: TGTGCCAGCAGCCTAATGAGCTCCTATAATTCACCCCTCCACTTT. The chain couples TRBV27 to TRBJ1-6; D gene ambiguous. Germline V gives CDR1 MNHEY, CDR2 SMNVEV (reference sequence). The V end was cut by 6 bases, the J end by 0 bases, with 9 bases between. The CDR3 has 15 amino acids.

This chain uses TRBV5-1 with TRBJ1-6; tentatively, D is TRBD1 (6 bases). The V gene's germline CDR1 is SGHRS and CDR2 YFSETQ. This CDR3 contains 13 residues. Trimming left V 2 bases short and J 8 bases short, with 8 bases between. The CDR3: CASSFEGDSPLHF. CDR3 in DNA: TGCGCCAGCAGCTTTGAGGGGGATTCACCCCTCCACTTT.

V usage is TRBV7-3 and J usage is TRBJ1-1; no reliable D call. The germline gives CDR1 SGHTA, CDR2 FQGTGA. V was clipped by 5 bases and J by 4 bases, with 11 bases between them. The CDR3 is made up of 13 amino acids. The CDR3 reads CASSLTGSTEAFF. CDR3 DNA: TGTGCCAGCAGCCTCACGGGGTCCACTGAAGCTTTCTTT.

The chain uses TRBV6-5 and TRBJ1-5, with 7 nucleotides matching TRBD1. Trimming cost V 6 bases and J 0 bases; bases outside gene matches: 5. CDR3 size: 15 residues. Germline V gene data show CDR1 as MNHEY and CDR2 as SVGAGI. This CDR3 is CASRFGTDSNQPQHF. CDR3 in DNA: TGTGCCAGCAGGTTTGGGACAGATAGCAATCAGCCCCAGCATTTT.

The chain employs TRBV27 and TRBJ1-5; a weak D match, TRBD1 (5 bases). There are 17 residues in the CDR3. CDR1 and CDR2 (germline): MNHEY, SMNVEV (reference sequence). V was pared by 5 bases and J by 0 bases, with 17 bases between. The CDR3 loop reads CASSDSPLAYSNQPQHF. DNA for the CDR3: TGTGCCAGCAGTGACAGTCCTCTGGCTTATAGCAATCAGCCCCAGCATTTT.

V gene TRBV7-8 combines with J gene TRBJ1-2; D may be TRBD1 (5 bases). Germline lookup yields CDR1 SGHVS and CDR2 FQNEAQ. Trimming stripped 6 bases from V and 2 bases from J, with 7 bases between. CDR3 size: 12 residues. The CDR3 DNA reads as TGTGCCAGCAGGGCAGGGAACTATGGCTACACCTTC. Its translation: CASRAGNYGYTF.

The rearrangement uses TRBV10-2 and TRBJ2-1; TRBD2 matches 10 bases. The CDR3 has 17 residues. V gave up 6 bases and J gave up 7 bases; unmatched junction bases: 15. CDR1 is WSHSY and CDR2 is SAAADI in the germline V gene. This CDR3 reads CASRTPLSGGVENEQFF. The CDR3 nucleotides read TGCGCCAGCAGGACGCCTTTAAGCGGGGGGGTTGAGAATGAGCAGTTCTTC.

The chain has TRBV11-3 and TRBJ2-5; 7 positions agree with TRBD1. The CDR3 spans 15 residues. J lost 5 bases, V lost 5 bases, and 11 bases had no gene match. Germline V CDR1 and CDR2: SGHNT, YENEEA. The CDR3 DNA reads as TGTGCCAGCAGCCCCAGTACAGGGGACGGGGAGACCCAGTACTTC. The encoded protein is CASSPSTGDGETQYF.

This clone was seen a single time. The CDR3 loop is CASSDPGSNEKLFF. The CDR3 nucleotides read TGTGCCAGCAGCGACCCGGGGAGCAATGAAAAACTGTTTTTT. The gene calls are TRBV11-2 and TRBJ1-4; the D is unclear. V dropped 5 bases and J dropped 5 bases, with 12 bases sitting between them. The CDR3 runs to 14 residues. Germline V gene data show CDR1 as SGHAT and CDR2 as FQNNGV. Together with reference TRBV11-2 and TRBJ1-4, the CDR3 gives the full variable domain: EAGVAQSPRYKIIEKRQSVAFWCNPISGHATLYWYQQILGQGPKLLIQFQNNGVVDDSQLPKDRFSAERLKGVDSTLKIQPAKLEDSAVYLCASSDPGSNEKLFFGSGTQLSVL.

Of note for this clone: One junction end disagrees with the germline gene, perhaps due to a read error. The genes are TRBV7-9 and TRBJ2-5; possibly TRBD2 for D (6 bases). The CDR3 covers 16 residues. Germline loops: CDR1 SEHNR, CDR2 FQNEAQ (reference sequence). The CDR3 spells CSSSLESWGELETQYF. The CDR3, as DNA: TGTTCCAGCAGCTTAGAGTCGTGGGGGGAATTGGAGACCCAGTACTTC.

The rearrangement joins TRBV5-5 to TRBJ1-1; no firm D call. CDR1 is SGHKS, CDR2 YYEKEE, per germline (reference sequence). The CDR3 runs 15 residues. V shed 2 bases and J shed 6 bases, with 17 bases lying between them. CDR3 amino acids: CASSFSVSGKAEAFF. CDR3 coding DNA: TGTGCCAGCAGCTTTTCGGTCTCGGGGAAGGCTGAAGCTTTCTTT.

The rearrangement joins TRBV6-6 to TRBJ2-5, with a tentative D call TRBD2 (7 bases). V was clipped by 6 bases and J by 5 bases, with 16 bases between them. Germline CDR1 MNHNY, CDR2 SVGAGI (reference sequence). This CDR3 region has 14 residues. The DNA for the CDR3 is TGTGCCAGCAGGGGGAGGGGGGCCGGGGAGACCCAGTACTTC. Encoded protein: CASRGRGAGETQYF.

CDR3 loop: CASSFLAGGQDTQYF. CDR3 bases: TGTGCCAGCAGCTTTCTAGCGGGGGGGCAAGATACGCAGTATTTT. V is TRBV11-2 and J is TRBJ2-3, with 12 bases identical to TRBD2. Germline-derived CDR1 and CDR2 are SGHAT and FQNNGV. The CDR3 is made up of 15 amino acids. Trimming removed 3 bases from V and 5 bases from J; junction bases left unmatched: 3.

The rearrangement links TRBV5-1 to TRBJ1-5; D is possibly TRBD1 (5 bases). This CDR3 contains 15 residues. V dropped 4 bases and J dropped 0 bases, with 11 bases sitting between them. Per the germline V gene, CDR1 is SGHRS and CDR2 is YFSETQ. The CDR3 region is CASSETGYSNQPQHF. The CDR3 region has the DNA TGCGCCAGCAGCGAAACAGGCTATAGCAATCAGCCCCAGCATTTT.

The V gene is TRBV18, the J gene TRBJ1-2, with TRBD1 matching 7 bases. Trimming removed 2 bases from V and 8 bases from J; junction bases left unmatched: 5. CDR1 is KGHSH, CDR2 LQKENI, per germline. This CDR3 has 13 residues. The CDR3 sequence is CASSPEGGLGYTF. In DNA, the CDR3 is TGTGCCAGCTCACCAGAAGGGGGCCTGGGCTACACCTTC.

The J gene is TRBJ2-3, the V gene TRBV10-3; 8 nucleotides line up with TRBD2. The CDR3 covers 15 residues. CDR1 and CDR2 (germline): ENHRY, SYGVKD. V gave up 4 bases and J gave up 2 bases; unmatched junction bases: 5. CDR3 region: CAISVGGGDTDTQYF. The DNA for the CDR3 is TGTGCCATCAGTGTCGGGGGGGGAGACACAGATACGCAGTATTTT.

This clone was counted once. J is TRBJ2-3 and V is TRBV6-6, with D unclear. V was trimmed by 6 bases and J by 4 bases, leaving 8 bases between them. Germline CDR1 is MNHNY and CDR2 is SVGAGI (reference sequence). This CDR3 is built from 12 residues. CDR3: CASSPLADTQYF. The CDR3 nucleotides are TGTGCCAGCAGCCCCCTCGCAGATACGCAGTATTTT.

This clone was detected once. This rearrangement joins TRBV6-5 to TRBJ2-3; perhaps TRBD2 as D (5 bases). Trimming stripped 8 bases from V and 4 bases from J, with 19 bases between. The germline gives CDR1 MNHEY, CDR2 SVGAGI. The CDR3 is made up of 15 amino acids. This CDR3 reads CASGAGIRLPDTQYF. The CDR3 coding sequence is TGTGCCAGCGGCGCCGGGATAAGGCTGCCAGATACGCAGTATTTT.